This T cell receptor beta chain was obtained from a study of blood T cell repertoires in COVID-19 (dated by TCRdb to the early 2020s). Notes on the research overall: Samples from collaborators originated in the United States, Italy and Spain and spanned both the acute and convalescent phases of COVID-19. A freely available public database, intended as a resource for researchers studying the immune response to SARS-CoV-2, is where the repertoires were released. Where available, HLA class I and class II types were obtained from metadata supplied by the sample provider rather than from assay-based typing. The material from the prospective study consisted of cDNA or gDNA derived from T cells, B-cell-depleted T cells, or PBMCs. The samples were drawn from two sources: the first 160 participants of the ongoing ImmuneRACE study, and 1,254 subjects contributed by 6 global collaborators. Subjects who had been exposed to COVID-19, were actively infected with it, or had recovered from it provided the deeply sampled blood TCRbeta repertoires that made up the dataset. A de-identified subject ID, COVID-19 status, age in years and sex were almost always included in the sample metadata. Study-wide conclusions, independent of this receptor: Clinical and demographic metadata were provided uncurated, with the amount varying by source and participant.

TCRbeta CDR3 regions were amplified from genomic DNA by means of the immunoSEQ Assay, a bias-controlled multiplex PCR. The authors processed their data as follows. Nucleated cell counts per sample were estimated from amplification of reference gene primers within the assay. Sequence reads were collapsed and filtered to measure the absolute abundance of every unique TCRbeta CDR3 rearrangement. Productive Simpson clonality was computed per sample as the square root of Simpson's diversity index over productive rearrangements. TCRdb stores this immuneACCESS table with in-frame sequences only. Part of the clones is absent; in the studies checked, under half of the shortfall reflects unresolved V genes, and no reason is known for the rest. V and J calls and clone size are given by that table; D and trimming were obtained from the DNA. The sample table holds 100,000 or so clones, of which 80% to 95% were seen once. Approximately 4.1% of the sample is held by the ten biggest clonotypes.

Collaborating institutions collected whole blood in K2EDTA tubes following their own protocols. For TCRbeta analysis, collaborators shipped samples as frozen whole blood, isolated PBMCs, or DNA extracted from either of those sample types. The V and J ends are trimmed by 5 bases and 1 base, leaving 10 bases between them. From cysteine to phenylalanine, the CDR3 is 14 amino acids long. Left in the record is the CDR3 DNA by itself, 42 bases read in frame from the first base. CDR1 is given as SGHVS and CDR2 as FNYEAQ, both from the germline V gene. For this clone: The target of this receptor is not known. No clone much larger than this one lies a single base away; base qualities are absent.

This sequence was found in a woman between 45 and 65 years old in a cohort sampled during active COVID-19. Sequenced material: peripheral blood. Recombination linked TRBV7-6 to TRBJ2-3, with TRBD2 perhaps the D gene, on 5 matching bases. The nucleotide sequence reads TGTGCCAGCAGCCAACGGGGTCGCACAGATACGCAGTATTTT. It encodes CASSQRGRTDTQYF.